This TCR beta chain originates from a study of molecular identifiers for immune sequencing clone quantification. Overall study findings and caveats: Sizes of clones that are highly expanded could be underestimated (if identical TCR molecules share a barcode).

MiXCR, applied by TCRdb to the PCR reads, yields one record per CDR3 protein. The table has about 640,000 distinct CDR3 sequences, just under 20% seen once. A note on this clonotype: No antigen is known for it.

The CDR3 runs to 15 residues. From germline, CDR1 is LNHDA and CDR2 SQIVND (reference sequence). V dropped 4 bases and J dropped 4 bases, with 15 bases sitting between them. The rearrangement uses TRBV19 and TRBJ2-3, with a tentative D call TRBD1 (6 bases). Sequenced input: naive CD8+ T cells from blood, with Jurkat cell RNA spiked in. As to subset: FACS-sorted CD8+CD4-CCR7+CD45RA+ naive T cells. The clonotype was recovered from a human donor in good health. Some libraries in this study had Jurkat cell RNA spiked in. Written as DNA, the CDR3 is TGTGCCAGTAGTACCCGCCAGGGGCGGCCAGATACGCAGTATTTT. Translation gives CASSTRQGRPDTQYF.